This TCR beta chain was identified during a study of blood T cells in healthy people across ages. This CDR3 is built from 16 residues. CDR1 is SGHRS, CDR2 YFSETQ, per germline. The J segment lost 7 bases and the V segment lost 4 bases, leaving 14 bases of the junction unmatched. The authors ran a second PCR of about 7 to 12 cycles using a sample-barcoded 5' primer and a J-beta primer mix. A tag from a template-switch adaptor with 12 random nucleotides marked each cDNA molecule. From the 5' RACE reads, TCRdb called clonotypes with MiXCR, one entry per CDR3 protein. The sample records some 1 million distinct CDR3 sequences, less than 50% being singletons.

This chain links TRBV5-1 with TRBJ2-7, with TRBD1 identical over 10 bases. The sequence was collected from a woman aged 60-75 years in good health. The material sequenced was blood. The CDR3 coding sequence is TGCGCCAGCAGCCTACGAAGGGACAGGGGTTACAATGAGCAGTACTTC. Amino acid sequence: CASSLRRDRGYNEQYF.